A selection of T cell receptor beta chains follows, all from one sample in a study of blood T cell repertoires in COVID-19. Clones were sequenced by immunoSEQ multiplex PCR, and TCRdb holds only the in-frame ones, with some missing. The sample has about 120,000 clones; 82% are singletons. Material for sequencing was peripheral blood. These receptors all come from a man in his sixties or seventies with active or convalescent COVID-19. Both conserved end residues are part of each CDR3. A D gene is named only where the DNA matches it firmly. Size tells how often a clone was seen (once, few, many) or the class of an expanded clone, and some rows leave it out.

v_call: TRBV5-4; clone_size: NA; d_call: TRBD2; j_call: TRBJ2-5; cdr3_nt: TGTGCCAGCAGCTTGCGGGGGGGGGAAGAGACCCAGTACTTC; cdr3_aa: CASSLRGGEETQYF
v_call: TRBV6-5; clone_size: NA; d_call: NA; j_call: TRBJ2-5; cdr3_nt: TGTGCCAGCGGGAGTCAGGGGGGAGAGACCCAGTACTTC; cdr3_aa: CASGSQGGETQYF
v_call: TRBV19; clone_size: few; d_call: TRBD1; j_call: TRBJ1-4; cdr3_nt: TGTGCCAGTAGACGGGGACAGGGTAATGAAAAACTGTTTTTT; cdr3_aa: CASRRGQGNEKLFF
v_call: TRBV9; clone_size: once; d_call: TRBD1; j_call: TRBJ1-4; cdr3_nt: TGTGCCAGCAGCGCCGGGACAGTTAATGAAAAACTGTTTTTT; cdr3_aa: CASSAGTVNEKLFF
v_call: TRBV29-1; clone_size: NA; d_call: NA; j_call: TRBJ2-5; cdr3_nt: TGCAGCGTTACGGAAGGGGCGGAGACCCAGTACTTC; cdr3_aa: CSVTEGAETQYF
v_call: TRBV7-9; clone_size: NA; d_call: NA; j_call: TRBJ1-2; cdr3_nt: TGTGCCAGCAGCCCGCTTCTGGGCAGACCCTATGGCTACACCTTC; cdr3_aa: CASSPLLGRPYGYTF
v_call: TRBV27; clone_size: NA; d_call: NA; j_call: TRBJ1-2; cdr3_nt: TGTGCCAGCAGTGACCGCCCGGACAGCTACTATGGCTACACCTTC; cdr3_aa: CASSDRPDSYYGYTF
v_call: TRBV6-1; clone_size: NA; d_call: NA; j_call: TRBJ1-2; cdr3_nt: TGTGCCAGCAGTGACCCTCAGGGGCTCAACTATGGCTACACCTTC; cdr3_aa: CASSDPQGLNYGYTF
v_call: TRBV5-4; clone_size: once; d_call: TRBD2; j_call: TRBJ2-1; cdr3_nt: TGTGCCAGCAGCTTGCCCCTACCGGGAGGCCAGCGGAATGAGCAGTTCTTC; cdr3_aa: CASSLPLPGGQRNEQFF
v_call: TRBV19; clone_size: NA; d_call: TRBD1; j_call: TRBJ1-6; cdr3_nt: TGTGCCAGTAGGAACAGGGGATCACCCCTCCACTTT; cdr3_aa: CASRNRGSPLHF
v_call: TRBV6-1; clone_size: NA; d_call: NA; j_call: TRBJ2-3; cdr3_nt: TGTGCCAGCAGTGAAGCGCAGGTTTGGGGGCGAGCTAGCACAGATACGCAGTATTTT; cdr3_aa: CASSEAQVWGRASTDTQYF
v_call: TRBV6-5; clone_size: NA; d_call: TRBD1; j_call: TRBJ1-2; cdr3_nt: TGTGCCAGCAGACAAGGGACAGGGGGTGGCTACACCTTC; cdr3_aa: CASRQGTGGGYTF
v_call: TRBV6-2/TRBV6-3; clone_size: NA; d_call: TRBD1; j_call: TRBJ2-7; cdr3_nt: TGTGCCAGCAGTTTGGGACAGGCCTCTTACGAGCAGTACTTC; cdr3_aa: CASSLGQASYEQYF
v_call: TRBV3-1/TRBV3-2; clone_size: NA; d_call: NA; j_call: TRBJ1-1; cdr3_nt: TGTGCCAGCAGTTTCGACAGTCAGACTGAAGCTTTCTTT; cdr3_aa: CASSFDSQTEAFF
v_call: TRBV24-1; clone_size: NA; d_call: NA; j_call: TRBJ1-2; cdr3_nt: TGTGCCACCAGTGATTCGGGCAGGGGCTATGGCTACACCTTC; cdr3_aa: CATSDSGRGYGYTF
v_call: TRBV7-9; clone_size: once; d_call: TRBD2; j_call: TRBJ2-3; cdr3_nt: TGTGCCAGCAGCTTAGGTCGGGGGGGAAGCACAGATACGCAGTATTTT; cdr3_aa: CASSLGRGGSTDTQYF
v_call: TRBV19; clone_size: NA; d_call: TRBD2; j_call: TRBJ2-1; cdr3_nt: TGTGCCAGCATGGGACTAGCGGGGATCAATGAGCAGTTCTTC; cdr3_aa: CASMGLAGINEQFF
v_call: TRBV6-5; clone_size: few; d_call: NA; j_call: TRBJ1-6; cdr3_nt: TGTGCCAGCCAAACAGGGATTAATTCACCCCTCCACTTT; cdr3_aa: CASQTGINSPLHF
v_call: TRBV5-5; clone_size: NA; d_call: TRBD1; j_call: TRBJ1-1; cdr3_nt: TGTGCCAGCAGTCGGACAGGGTCGGAAGTCACTGAAGCTTTCTTT; cdr3_aa: CASSRTGSEVTEAFF
v_call: TRBV6-5; clone_size: few; d_call: TRBD1; j_call: TRBJ1-2; cdr3_nt: TGTGCCAGCAGGGGACAGGTCGACTATGGCTACACCTTC; cdr3_aa: CASRGQVDYGYTF
v_call: TRBV19; clone_size: NA; d_call: TRBD1; j_call: TRBJ1-1; cdr3_nt: TGTGCCAGTAGTATTCAGGGGGCTGATAACACTGAAGCTTTCTTT; cdr3_aa: CASSIQGADNTEAFF
v_call: TRBV7-2; clone_size: NA; d_call: NA; j_call: TRBJ1-1; cdr3_nt: TGTGCCAGCACCCCGACAGTGAACACTGAAGCTTTCTTT; cdr3_aa: CASTPTVNTEAFF
v_call: TRBV3-1/TRBV3-2; clone_size: NA; d_call: TRBD1; j_call: TRBJ2-5; cdr3_nt: TGTGCCAGCAGCCCTAAAAGACAGGGGATGGGTCAAGAGACCCAGTACTTC; cdr3_aa: CASSPKRQGMGQETQYF
v_call: TRBV12-3/TRBV12-4; clone_size: NA; d_call: NA; j_call: TRBJ1-2; cdr3_nt: TGTGCCAGCGGCACGGGCTATGGCTACACCTTC; cdr3_aa: CASGTGYGYTF
v_call: TRBV19; clone_size: NA; d_call: NA; j_call: TRBJ1-1; cdr3_nt: TGTGCCAGCACCAGACAGTTGAACACTGAAGCTTTCTTT; cdr3_aa: CASTRQLNTEAFF
v_call: TRBV19; clone_size: NA; d_call: NA; j_call: TRBJ2-2; cdr3_nt: TGTGCCAGTAAGGACTCGGGGACCGGGGAGCTGTTTTTT; cdr3_aa: CASKDSGTGELFF
v_call: TRBV7-3; clone_size: NA; d_call: TRBD2; j_call: TRBJ2-2; cdr3_nt: TGTGCCAGCAGCAGAATTAGCGGGAAGAACACCGGGGAGCTGTTTTTT; cdr3_aa: CASSRISGKNTGELFF
v_call: TRBV6-1; clone_size: NA; d_call: NA; j_call: TRBJ1-5; cdr3_nt: TGTGCCAGCAGTGAAGGACACGTTCAGCCCCAGCATTTT; cdr3_aa: CASSEGHVQPQHF
v_call: TRBV4-1; clone_size: NA; d_call: NA; j_call: TRBJ2-3; cdr3_nt: TGCGCCAGCAGGCCGTCGGGTTCTCTGAGCACAGATACGCAGTATTTT; cdr3_aa: CASRPSGSLSTDTQYF